This entry features one T cell receptor (beta chain) sequence. Its target is not known. The entry originates in a study of cytomegalovirus exposure and HLA in healthy donors. Study observations and caveats: Beyond CMV serostatus, there was no information to go on about immune exposure.

Germline CDR1 reads MNHEY; CDR2 reads SMNVEV (reference sequence). CDR3 size: 14 residues. The V and J ends lost 10 bases and 3 bases respectively, with 13 bases between them. PCR used 60 Vbeta primers and 13 Jbeta primers. Some clones are missing from TCRdb's copy, which holds only in-frame ones; the method was immunoSEQ multiplex PCR. The sample comprises 130,000 or so clones, approximately 80% of which are singletons, and about 5.8% rests with the top ten. The source of this sequence is a young man in good health and CMV-seropositive. The chain uses TRBV27 and TRBJ2-6; D is unresolved. Input material: PBMCs. The CDR3, as DNA: TGTGCCACAATGGGCCGCGTTGGGGCCAACGTCCTGACTTTC. Protein product: CATMGRVGANVLTF. The full variable domain, in which reference TRBV27 and TRBJ2-6 provide the parts outside the CDR3, is EAQVTQNPRYLITVTGKKLTVTCSQNMNHEYMSWYRQDPGLGLRQIYYSMNVEVTDKGDVPEGYKVSRKEKRNFPLILESPSPNQTSLYFCATMGRVGANVLTFGAGSRLTVL.